This T cell receptor beta chain was recorded in a study of T cells in tuberculosis. CDR3 length: 14 amino acids. Germline V CDR1 and CDR2: SGDLS, YYNGEE. The trim removed 4 bases at V and 5 bases at J, leaving 7 bases unmatched. Sample time point: new active TB diagnosis, blood taken before or within 7 days of starting treatment. Positive smear microscopy and/or M. tuberculosis culture confirmed active disease. Study results and caveats: Active tuberculosis patients had shorter CDR3-alpha; the beta difference was nonsignificant. Smaller distances to GMM-specific TCRs suggested their expansion in active tuberculosis.

On this clone itself: Its antigen remains unidentified.

Profiling relied on immunoSEQ multiplex PCR, and the TCRdb table lists in-frame clones only, not all of them. The data hold 25,000 to 40,000 clones, with around 90% observed a single time. The material sequenced was PBMCs, taken at tuberculosis diagnosis. The V and J genes are TRBV9 and TRBJ2-5; 8 nucleotides agree with TRBD1. The sequence was collected from an adult with tuberculosis. The CDR3 here is CASSPRTGRETQYF. Here the CDR3 DNA reads TGTGCCAGCAGCCCCCGGACAGGGCGGGAGACCCAGTACTTC.